This TCR beta chain was found in a study of spatial heterogeneity in lung cancer. The time point denotes: sample taken at primary tumor resection. MiXCR, run by TCRdb on the 5' RACE reads, gives a single entry per CDR3 protein. The data show about 21,000 distinct CDR3 sequences, less than 6% seen once. Germline V CDR1 and CDR2: SGHDT, YYEEEE. The CDR3 consists of 17 residues. Trimming shortened V by 3 bases and J by 4 bases, and 22 bases separated the two germline ends. Ten or more counts support this clonotype. This sequence originates from a male donor with early-stage non-small cell lung cancer. Sequences were derived from PBMCs, sampled at surgery. The V call is TRBV5-6, the J call TRBJ2-5; D is possibly TRBD2 (6 bases). CDR3 amino acids: CASSYRGPLRGGETQYF. The CDR3 DNA reads TGTGCCAGCAGCTATAGGGGCCCTTTACGGGGAGGAGAGACCCAGTACTTC. The variable domain in full, completed from reference TRBV5-6 and TRBJ2-5, reads DAGVTQSPTHLIKTRGQQVTLRCSPKSGHDTVSWYQQALGQGPQFIFQYYEEEERQRGNFPDRFSGHQFPNYSSELNVNALLLGDSALYLCASSYRGPLRGGETQYFGPGTRLLVL.